The text below deals with one T cell receptor beta chain. Methods used by the authors: Nucleated cell number was recorded as an estimate derived from reference gene primer amplification. TCRdb's copy holds only in-frame clones and misses some; the assay was immunoSEQ multiplex PCR. That table is the source of V, J and clone size, and D and trimming were worked out from the DNA. The sample carries over 35,000 clones, approximately 90% recorded once. The source of the sample is a study of blood T cell repertoires in COVID-19. About the research overall: There were acute and convalescent COVID-19 samples, and they came from the United States, Italy and Spain. Sources were T cells, B-cell-depleted T cells, or PBMCs; the material itself was cDNA or gDNA.

The source is a man aged 45-65 years with active COVID-19. The source material was peripheral blood.

Here the CDR3 DNA reads TGTGCCAGCAGTTACTCACGGGGGACGAGTGAGCAGTACTTC. The encoded protein is CASSYSRGTSEQYF. This chain links TRBV6-2 or TRBV6-3 with TRBJ2-7; D perhaps matches TRBD2 (6 bases). Looked up from germline, CDR1 is MNHEY and CDR2 is SVGEGT. This CDR3 region has 14 residues. Trimming took off 0 bases at V and 7 bases at J, with 13 bases between the two ends.